This entry describes one T cell receptor beta chain. Its matching antigen is unknown. Clones were read by immunoSEQ multiplex PCR, and TCRdb kept only the in-frame ones, dropping some. Altogether 20,000 to 25,000 clones are present, 85% to 95% being singletons, with the ten largest covering under 2%. The data belong to a study of B cell selection in AIRE deficiency. Findings and caveats of the study: Shorter CDR3s marked shared Treg sequences, biased toward few non-templated insertions. Only around a tenth of some 3,300 shared Treg sequences were patient-specific; 31.6% healthy-specific. About 30.6% of healthy-shared Treg sequences were found among patient Tconv cells. Healthy Tconv contained approximately 37% of shared healthy Treg sequences; only TCRbeta sequenced.

Regulatory T cells were sorted as CD4+CD25hiCD127low/negative cells. Germline loops: CDR1 SGHTA, CDR2 FQGNSA. The CDR3 is 12 amino acids. Trimming cost V 3 bases and J 2 bases, with 1 base left between them. Sequences were obtained from Tregs sorted from PBMCs. V and J are TRBV7-2 and TRBJ2-2; D gene unclear. This receptor was identified in a human donor with AIRE deficiency. The CDR3 DNA reads as TGTGCCAGCAGCTTCAACACCGGGGAGCTGTTTTTT. Residues: CASSFNTGELFF.